This TCR beta chain was found in a study of T cell changes during pregnancy in multiple sclerosis. The V and J ends lost 0 bases and 7 bases respectively, with 18 bases between them. The CDR3 has 16 residues. The V gene's germline CDR1 is SGHTA and CDR2 FQGNSA. Sequencing was performed with immunoSEQ multiplex PCR; in TCRdb, only in-frame clones are kept and a portion is missing. The table has about 51,000 clones, 94% seen once. This clonotype was obtained from a female donor with multiple sclerosis, enrolled in a pregnancy study. The rearrangement links TRBV7-2 to TRBJ1-2; D perhaps matches TRBD1 (6 bases). The material sequenced was CD4+ T cells from peripheral blood mononuclear cells, taken in the second trimester of pregnancy. The CDR3 nucleotides are TGTGCCAGCAGCTTAGCCCCCACAGGGACGCTGCGTGGCTACACCTTC. Translated, it gives CASSLAPTGTLRGYTF.